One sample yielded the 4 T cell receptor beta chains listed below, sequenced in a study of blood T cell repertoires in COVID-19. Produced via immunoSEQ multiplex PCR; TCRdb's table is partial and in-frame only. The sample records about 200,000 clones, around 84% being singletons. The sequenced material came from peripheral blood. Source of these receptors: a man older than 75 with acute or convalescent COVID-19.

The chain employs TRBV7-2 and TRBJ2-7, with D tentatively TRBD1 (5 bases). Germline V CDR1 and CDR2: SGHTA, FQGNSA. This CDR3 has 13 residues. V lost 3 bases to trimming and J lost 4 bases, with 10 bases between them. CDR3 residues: CASSLATEYEQYV. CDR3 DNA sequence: TGTGCCAGCAGCTTGGCGACAGAGTACGAGCAGTACGTC.

CDR3 sequence (DNA): TGTGCCACCAGTGATCCGGGACAGGGGATTGAGGAGCAGTACTTC. This sequence encodes CATSDPGQGIEEQYF. The chain couples TRBV24-1 to TRBJ2-7; 10 bases line up with TRBD1. Trimming removed 3 bases from V and 7 bases from J; junction bases left unmatched: 8. The germline CDR1 and CDR2 sequences are KGHDR and SFDVKD. This CDR3 comprises 15 residues.

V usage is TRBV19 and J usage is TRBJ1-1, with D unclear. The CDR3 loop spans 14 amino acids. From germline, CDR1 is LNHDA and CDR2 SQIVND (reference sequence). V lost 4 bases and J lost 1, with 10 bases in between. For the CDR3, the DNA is TGTGCCAGTAGTACCCCCGGCGGGAACACTGAAGCTTTCTTT. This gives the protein CASSTPGGNTEAFF.

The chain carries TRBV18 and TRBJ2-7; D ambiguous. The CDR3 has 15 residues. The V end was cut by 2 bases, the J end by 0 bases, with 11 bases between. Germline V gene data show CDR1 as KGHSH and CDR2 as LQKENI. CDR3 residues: CASSPYPGSSYEQYF. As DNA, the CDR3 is TGTGCCAGCTCACCATACCCAGGAAGCTCCTACGAGCAGTACTTC.